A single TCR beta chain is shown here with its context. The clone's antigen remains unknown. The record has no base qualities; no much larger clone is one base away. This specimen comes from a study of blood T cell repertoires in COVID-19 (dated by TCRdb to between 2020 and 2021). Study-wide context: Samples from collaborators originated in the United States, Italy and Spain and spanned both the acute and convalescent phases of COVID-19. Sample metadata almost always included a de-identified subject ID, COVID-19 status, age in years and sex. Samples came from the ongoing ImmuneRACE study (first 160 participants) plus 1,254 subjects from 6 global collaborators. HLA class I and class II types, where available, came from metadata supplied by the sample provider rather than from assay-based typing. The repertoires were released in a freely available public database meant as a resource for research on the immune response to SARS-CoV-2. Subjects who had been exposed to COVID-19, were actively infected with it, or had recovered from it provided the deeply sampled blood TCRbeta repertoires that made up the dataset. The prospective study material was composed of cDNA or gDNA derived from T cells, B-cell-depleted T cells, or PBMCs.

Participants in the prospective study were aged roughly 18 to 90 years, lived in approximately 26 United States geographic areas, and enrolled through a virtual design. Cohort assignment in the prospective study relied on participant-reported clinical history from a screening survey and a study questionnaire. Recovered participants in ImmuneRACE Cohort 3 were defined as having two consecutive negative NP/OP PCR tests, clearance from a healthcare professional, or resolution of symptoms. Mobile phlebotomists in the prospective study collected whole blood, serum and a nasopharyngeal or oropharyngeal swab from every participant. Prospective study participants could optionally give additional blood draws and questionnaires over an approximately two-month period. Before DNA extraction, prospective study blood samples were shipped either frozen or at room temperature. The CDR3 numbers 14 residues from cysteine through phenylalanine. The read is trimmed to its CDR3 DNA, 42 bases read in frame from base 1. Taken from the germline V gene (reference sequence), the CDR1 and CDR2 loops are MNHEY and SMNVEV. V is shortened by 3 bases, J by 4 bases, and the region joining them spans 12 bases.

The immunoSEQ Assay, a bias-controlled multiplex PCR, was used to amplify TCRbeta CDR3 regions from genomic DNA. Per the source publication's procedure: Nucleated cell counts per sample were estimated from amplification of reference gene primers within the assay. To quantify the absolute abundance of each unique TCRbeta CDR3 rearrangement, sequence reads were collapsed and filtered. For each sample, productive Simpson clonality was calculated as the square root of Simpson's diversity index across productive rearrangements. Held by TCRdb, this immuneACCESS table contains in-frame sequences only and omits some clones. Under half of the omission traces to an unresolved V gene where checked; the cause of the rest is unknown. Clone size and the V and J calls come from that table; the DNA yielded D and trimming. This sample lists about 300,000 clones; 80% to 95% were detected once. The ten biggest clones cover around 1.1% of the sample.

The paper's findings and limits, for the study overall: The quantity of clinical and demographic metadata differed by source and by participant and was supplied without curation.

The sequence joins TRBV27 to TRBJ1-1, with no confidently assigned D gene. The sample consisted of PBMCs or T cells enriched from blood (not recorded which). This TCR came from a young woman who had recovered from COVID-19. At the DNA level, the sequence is TGTGCCAGCAGTTTTCAAGTTGGAGGCACTGAAGCTTTCTTT. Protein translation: CASSFQVGGTEAFF.